What follows is one T cell receptor beta chain and its context. As yet, its antigen is unknown. This table comes from immunoSEQ multiplex PCR, and its TCRdb copy is limited to in-frame clones, with some not included. This table has about 53,000 clones, 90% appearing once. The source of the sample is a study of chemoradiotherapy in HPV16-positive cancers. CDR1 and CDR2 from the germline V gene are SGHNT and YYREEE (reference sequence). The CDR3 consists of 17 residues. With V trimmed by 0 bases and J by 6 bases, 11 bases remained unmatched. Study outcomes and limitations: HPV-responsive T-cell expansion during chemoradiotherapy was linked to improved recurrence-free survival in HPV16-positive patients.

The sample consisted of blood, taken from a patient who underwent chemoradiotherapy. V is TRBV5-4 and J is TRBJ2-4; 8 positions match TRBD2. This TCR was recovered from a human donor with HPV-associated anogenital cancer. The CDR3 region is CASSLDTGGRVLNIQYF. CDR3 DNA: TGTGCCAGCAGCTTGGATACGGGGGGGAGGGTGTTAAACATTCAGTACTTC.